The 19 T cell receptor beta chains below were found in one sample sequenced in a study of blood T cell repertoires in COVID-19. Profiling relied on immunoSEQ multiplex PCR, and the TCRdb table lists in-frame clones only, not all of them. This sample has a few hundred thousand clones, with 80% to 90% found just once. The sequencing sample was made of peripheral blood. The receptors derive from a woman aged 60-75 years with COVID-19, enrolled during active disease.

J is TRBJ2-7 and V is TRBV19, with 9 bases fitting TRBD1. The CDR3 runs 15 residues. The V gene end was trimmed by 6 bases and the J gene end by 5 bases; junction bases not matched to a gene: 11. Germline values: CDR1 LNHDA, CDR2 SQIVND (reference sequence). The CDR3 is CASRAKQGALDEQYF. CDR3 coding DNA: TGTGCCAGTAGGGCAAAACAGGGGGCGCTTGACGAGCAGTACTTC. Drawing the rest from reference TRBV19 and TRBJ2-7, the complete variable domain is DGGITQSPKYLFRKEGQNVTLSCEQNLNHDAMYWYRQDPGQGLRLIYYSQIVNDFQKGDIAEGYSVSREKKESFPLTVTSAQKNPTAFYLCASRAKQGALDEQYFGPGTRLTVT.

CDR3 sequence (DNA): TGTGCCTGGAGCCACAGCAGGGGGCTAGATACGCAGTATTTT. It yields the protein CAWSHSRGLDTQYF. J is TRBJ2-3 and V is TRBV30; 8 bases are shared with TRBD1. Trimming cost V 3 bases and J 5 bases; bases outside gene matches: 7. Per germline, CDR1 GTSNPN and CDR2 SVGIG (reference sequence). CDR3 length equals 14 residues.

This clone was recorded a few times. The chain recombines TRBV7-9 with TRBJ1-1; D not certain. Per the germline V gene, CDR1 is SEHNR and CDR2 is FQNEAQ (reference sequence). The CDR3 spans 14 residues. The germline V and J ends were trimmed by 4 bases and 2 bases, with 11 bases remaining between them. The DNA for the CDR3 is TGTGCCAGCAGCTCCCCTGCGGCAAACACTGAAGCTTTCTTT. Its protein product is CASSSPAANTEAFF.

CDR3 residues: CASSTGQVGEQFF. CDR3 sequence (DNA): TGTGCCAGTAGTACCGGACAAGTAGGTGAGCAGTTCTTC. The chain recombines TRBV19 with TRBJ2-1, with a tentative D call TRBD1 (5 bases). The CDR3 sequence is 13 residues long. V lost 4 bases to trimming and J lost 9 bases, with 13 bases between them. Per germline, CDR1 LNHDA and CDR2 SQIVND (reference sequence). The full variable domain, its missing parts supplied by reference TRBV19 and TRBJ2-1, is DGGITQSPKYLFRKEGQNVTLSCEQNLNHDAMYWYRQDPGQGLRLIYYSQIVNDFQKGDIAEGYSVSREKKESFPLTVTSAQKNPTAFYLCASSTGQVGEQFFGPGTRLTVL.

The genes are TRBV29-1 and TRBJ2-3; 12 positions match TRBD1. The V gene's germline CDR1 is SQVTM and CDR2 ANQGSEA. This CDR3 spans 14 amino acids. Trimming removed 4 bases from V and 5 bases from J; junction bases left unmatched: 4. CDR3 in amino acids: CSVGGQGAKDTQYF. In DNA, the CDR3 is TGCAGCGTTGGGGGACAGGGGGCAAAAGATACGCAGTATTTT.

V usage is TRBV4-3 and J usage is TRBJ1-6, with D unclear. V gave up 0 bases and J gave up 6 bases, with 3 bases separating them. The CDR3 is made up of 13 amino acids. Germline CDR1 is LGHNA and CDR2 is YSLEER. The CDR3 DNA is TGCGCCAGCAGCCAAGATATTAATTCACCCCTCCACTTT. This gives the protein CASSQDINSPLHF.

CDR3 DNA: TGTGCCAGCAGCCACGTAGCGGGGGGGCTCACAGATACGCAGTATTTT. Translated, it gives CASSHVAGGLTDTQYF. The rearrangement joins TRBV4-2 to TRBJ2-3, with TRBD2 matching 11 bases. The trim removed 3 bases at V and 2 bases at J, leaving 4 bases unmatched. CDR3 size: 16 residues. CDR1 LGHNA and CDR2 YNFKEQ come from the germline V gene.

The CDR3 sequence is CASSPWSLRKANYGYTF. The CDR3 region has the DNA TGTGCCAGCAGCCCTTGGAGCCTCCGCAAAGCTAACTATGGCTACACCTTC. V and J are TRBV5-5 and TRBJ1-2, with unresolved D. Germline CDR1 is SGHKS and CDR2 is YYEKEE (reference sequence). V was cut by 4 bases and J by 0 bases, with 19 bases left in between. This CDR3 region has 17 residues.

This CDR3 is CASKFDDYITYEQYF. CDR3 DNA sequence: TGTGCCAGCAAGTTCGACGACTACATTACCTACGAGCAGTACTTC. The V call is TRBV2, the J call TRBJ2-7, with D tentatively TRBD2 (5 bases). The germline V and J ends were trimmed by 7 bases and 2 bases, with 18 bases remaining between them. This CDR3 is 15 amino acids long. Per the germline V gene, CDR1 is SNHLY and CDR2 is FYNNEI.

The chain combines TRBV6-5 with TRBJ2-5; 7 bases are a match to TRBD1. Germline assignment: CDR1 MNHEY and CDR2 SVGAGI. This CDR3 spans 16 amino acids. V trimming: 1 base; J trimming: 2 bases; junction bases outside the gene matches: 7. CDR3 coding DNA: TGTGCCAGCAGTTACTTATCCGGGACAGAACAAGAGACCCAGTACTTC. This sequence encodes CASSYLSGTEQETQYF.

This rearrangement joins TRBV5-1 to TRBJ2-3, with TRBD1 matching over 8 bases. Germline trimming cut 0 bases from V and 11 bases from J; bases unmatched to any gene: 17. CDR1 SGHRS and CDR2 YFSETQ come from the germline V gene. The CDR3 is made up of 17 amino acids. The CDR3 DNA follows: TGCGCCAGCAGCTTGGAAGGACAGGGCCCAGGGCTGAGAGGGCAGTATTTT. Translating it yields CASSLEGQGPGLRGQYF. Looking up the rest from reference TRBV5-1 and TRBJ2-3 gives the full variable domain: KAGVTQTPRYLIKTRGQQVTLSCSPISGHRSVSWYQQTPGQGLQFLFEYFSETQRNKGNFPGRFSGRQFSNSRSEMNVSTLELGDSALYLCASSLEGQGPGLRGQYFGPGTRLTVL.

This clone was counted a few times. The rearrangement joins TRBV21-1 to TRBJ2-3; the table's D call, TRBD2, was not checked against the DNA. TRBV21-1 is flagged as a pseudogene. The CDR3 consists of 19 residues. This CDR3 is CASSLGRTSGGRGTDTQYF. In DNA form, the CDR3 reads TGTGCCAGCAGCCTTGGCAGGACTAGCGGGGGGCGGGGCACAGATACGCAGTATTTT.

This sequence joins TRBV6-5 and TRBJ1-1; D is unresolved. The CDR3 has 13 amino acids. Germline CDR1 is MNHEY and CDR2 is SVGAGI. Trimming removed 2 bases from V and 3 bases from J, with 7 bases in between. Here the CDR3 reads CASSYVRDTEAFF. The CDR3 bases are TGTGCCAGCAGTTACGTTCGGGACACTGAAGCTTTCTTT.

The CDR3 loop is CASSQDSGGSANSPLHF. In nucleotides, the CDR3 is TGTGCCAGCAGCCAAGATTCCGGGGGGTCGGCGAATTCACCCCTCCACTTT. This chain joins TRBV14 and TRBJ1-6; the D gene is possibly TRBD1 (5 bases). The CDR3 covers 17 residues. In germline, CDR1 is SGHDN, CDR2 FVKESK. The V end was cut by 0 bases, the J end by 7 bases, with 16 bases between.

The chain recombines TRBV11-2 with TRBJ1-6; TRBD1 is a possible D gene (5 bases). Germline V gene lookup returns CDR1 SGHAT and CDR2 FQNNGV. V was clipped by 2 bases and J by 7 bases, with 9 bases between them. The CDR3 is made up of 14 amino acids. CDR3 bases: TGTGCCAGCAGCTTACTGACAGCAAATTCACCCCTCCACTTT. It encodes CASSLLTANSPLHF.

The rearrangement uses TRBV5-1 and TRBJ2-1; 7 nucleotides agree with TRBD1. V lost 4 bases, J lost 0 bases, and 4 bases stayed unmatched. Germline V lookup: CDR1 SGHRS, CDR2 YFSETQ. The CDR3 has 15 amino acids. CDR3 in DNA: TGCGCCAGCAGCATGGGACAGATCTCCTACAATGAGCAGTTCTTC. Its translation is CASSMGQISYNEQFF.

The J gene is TRBJ1-1, the V gene TRBV7-9; the match to TRBD1 covers 9 bases. CDR1 is SEHNR and CDR2 is FQNEAQ in the germline V gene (reference sequence). This CDR3 is 14 amino acids long. The ends lost 6 bases at V and 5 bases at J; junction bases unmatched: 7. CDR3 nucleotides: TGTGCCAGCAGTCGGGGACAGGGAGCTACTGAAGCTTTCTTT. It translates to CASSRGQGATEAFF.

The chain employs TRBV29-1 and TRBJ2-3, with 7 bases fitting TRBD2. V shed 7 bases and J 1 base; nucleotides not matched to a gene: 8. Germline V gene data show CDR1 as SQVTM and CDR2 as ANQGSEA. The CDR3 sequence is 14 residues long. This CDR3 is CSGGSGVGTDTQYF. The CDR3 DNA reads TGCAGCGGGGGGAGCGGGGTCGGCACAGATACGCAGTATTTT.

The chain is built from TRBV21-1 and TRBJ1-1; the table's TRBD1 call for D was not verified on the DNA. TRBV21-1 is marked as a pseudogene. The length of the CDR3 is 14 residues. The CDR3 DNA reads as TGTGCCAGCAGCGGCCGGGACAGCGGCACTGAAGCTTTCTTT. Amino acids: CASSGRDSGTEAFF.